The 5 T cell receptor beta chains listed next were all sequenced from one sample in a study of shared clonotypes between healthy human individuals. The protocol was immunoSEQ multiplex PCR, while the TCRdb copy is restricted to in-frame clones and leaves out a portion. The profile shows around 2.3 million clones, approximately 95% of them singletons. What was sequenced was naive CD4+ T cells sorted from blood. Stated subset: CD45RA+ positively selected. These receptors were taken from a young man in good health.

This clone was recorded only once. The chain uses TRBV10-3 and TRBJ1-5; D is possibly TRBD1 (5 bases). The CDR3 is made up of 15 amino acids. Deletions cut 2 bases from V and 2 bases from J, with 10 bases between. The germline V gene encodes CDR1 ENHRY and CDR2 SYGVKD. CDR3 bases: TGTGCCATCAGTGAGGAGGGGCGCCGCAATCAGCCCCAGCATTTT. Translating gives CAISEEGRRNQPQHF.

The chain recombines TRBV5-1 with TRBJ2-3; 10 nucleotides match TRBD2. Germline V gene sequence: CDR1 SGHRS, CDR2 YFSETQ. The CDR3 is 16 residues long. V was clipped by 4 bases and J by 2 bases; unmatched bases: 7. The CDR3 loop reads CASSPNLAGDTDTQYF. In nucleotides, the CDR3 is TGCGCCAGCAGCCCTAACCTAGCGGGAGACACAGATACGCAGTATTTT.

The J gene is TRBJ1-1, the V gene TRBV28; no clear D. The V and J ends lost 5 bases and 5 bases respectively, with 21 bases between them. The germline V gene has CDR1 MDHEN and CDR2 SYDVKM. The length of the CDR3 is 16 residues. The CDR3 reads CASSPYPGKGRTEAFF. Written as DNA, the CDR3 is TGTGCCAGCAGTCCCTACCCCGGGAAAGGTCGGACTGAAGCTTTCTTT.

Here the CDR3 DNA reads TGTGCCACCGGGGACGGTTACACAGATACGCAGTATTTT. Amino acids: CATGDGYTDTQYF. The chain employs TRBV10-3 and TRBJ2-3; the D gene could be TRBD1 or TRBD2 (5 bases each). Germline values: CDR1 ENHRY, CDR2 SYGVKD. The CDR3 has 13 residues. V lost 10 bases to trimming and J lost 2 bases, with 13 bases between them.

This clone was found a few times. The chain recombines TRBV7-9 with TRBJ1-3; D is uncertain. There are 12 residues in the CDR3. V lost 5 bases and J lost 6, with 8 bases in between. Germline lookup yields CDR1 SEHNR and CDR2 FQNEAQ (reference sequence). In nucleotides, the CDR3 is TGTGCCAGCAGCCCTGAATCAAACACCATATATTTT. Its translation is CASSPESNTIYF.